The 4 T cell receptor beta chains below come from one sample, sequenced in a study of blood T cell repertoires in COVID-19. This table comes from immunoSEQ multiplex PCR, and its TCRdb copy is limited to in-frame clones, with some not included. The sample has some 95,000 clones, around nine tenths seen once. Material for sequencing was peripheral blood. The receptors here all came from a man aged 70 or older with acute or convalescent COVID-19.

This clone was recorded once. This chain joins TRBV29-1 and TRBJ1-3, with D perhaps matching TRBD1 (6 bases). CDR1 is SQVTM, CDR2 ANQGSEA, per germline. CDR3 length: 17 amino acids. V dropped 1 base and J dropped 0 bases, with 16 bases sitting between them. The CDR3 nucleotides read TGCAGCGTTGAAGCTCAGGGGCCTACTCACTCTGGAAACACCATATATTTT. Residues: CSVEAQGPTHSGNTIYF.

In nucleotides, the CDR3 is TGTGCCAGCAGCTTGGGACAGGGGGACTACGAGCAGTACTTC. This sequence encodes CASSLGQGDYEQYF. This sequence joins TRBV7-6 and TRBJ2-7, with 11 bases matching TRBD1. Germline-derived CDR1 and CDR2 are SGHVS and FNYEAQ. V lost 3 bases and J lost 3; bases outside the gene matches: 1. This CDR3 has 14 residues.

The chain has TRBV5-4 and TRBJ2-7; 9 positions match TRBD1. After removal of 3 bases from V and 1 base from J, the junction contained 2 bases not matched to a gene. The CDR3 runs to 14 residues. The germline CDR1 and CDR2 sequences are SGHNT and YYREEE (reference sequence). The CDR3 region is CASSSGTGSYEQYF. CDR3 nucleotides: TGTGCCAGCAGCTCCGGGACAGGGTCCTACGAGCAGTACTTC.

For the CDR3, the DNA is TGCGCCAGCAGGGGGGGGCGGACTGACTTTGAAGCTTTCTTT. This codes for CASRGGRTDFEAFF. V and J are TRBV5-1 and TRBJ1-1; D perhaps matches TRBD1 (6 bases). There are 14 residues in the CDR3. With 5 bases removed from V and 7 bases from J, the gap between germline ends came to 18 bases. Germline V gene sequence: CDR1 SGHRS, CDR2 YFSETQ.